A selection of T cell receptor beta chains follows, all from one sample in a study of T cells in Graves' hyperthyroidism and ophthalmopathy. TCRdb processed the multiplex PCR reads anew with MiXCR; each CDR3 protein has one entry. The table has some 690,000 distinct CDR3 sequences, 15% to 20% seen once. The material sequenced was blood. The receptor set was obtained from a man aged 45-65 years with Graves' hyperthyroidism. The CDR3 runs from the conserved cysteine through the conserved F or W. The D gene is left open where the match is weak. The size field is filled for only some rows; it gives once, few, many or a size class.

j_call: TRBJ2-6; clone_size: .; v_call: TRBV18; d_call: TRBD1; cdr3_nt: TGTGCCAGCTCACCTCGACAGGGGACCTCCTTCGGGGCCAACGTCCTGACTTTC; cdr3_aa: CASSPRQGTSFGANVLTF
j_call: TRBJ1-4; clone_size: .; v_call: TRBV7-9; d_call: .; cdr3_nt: TGTGCCAGCAGCTTAGCAGGCCCCCCGGGGGAAAAACTGTTTTTT; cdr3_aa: CASSLAGPPGEKLFF
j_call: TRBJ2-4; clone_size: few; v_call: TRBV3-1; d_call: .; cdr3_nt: TGTGCCAGCAGCCAAGGGCGCCGGATCAGGGACATTCAGTACTTC; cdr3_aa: CASSQGRRIRDIQYF
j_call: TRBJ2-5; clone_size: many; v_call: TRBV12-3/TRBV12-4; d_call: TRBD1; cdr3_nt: TGTGCCAGCAGTTTAGACGGACAGGGCCAAGAGACCCAGTACTTC; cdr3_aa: CASSLDGQGQETQYF
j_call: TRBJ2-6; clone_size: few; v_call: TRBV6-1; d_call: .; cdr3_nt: TGTGCCAGCCATTTGGAGTCGGGAACCTCTGGGGCCAACGTCCTGACTTTC; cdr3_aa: CASHLESGTSGANVLTF
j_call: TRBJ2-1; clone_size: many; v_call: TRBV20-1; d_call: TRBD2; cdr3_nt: TGCAGTGCCCTATCCGTAGCGGGGGATTACAATGAGCAGTTCTTC; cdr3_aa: CSALSVAGDYNEQFF
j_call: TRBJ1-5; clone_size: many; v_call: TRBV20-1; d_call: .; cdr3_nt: TGCAGTGCCCTGTTAAGGGCCAATCAGCCCCAGCATTTT; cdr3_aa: CSALLRANQPQHF
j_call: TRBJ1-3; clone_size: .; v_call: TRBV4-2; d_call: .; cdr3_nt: TGTGCCAGCAGCCAAGAACCCGGAAGCTCTGGAAACACCATATATTTT; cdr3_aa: CASSQEPGSSGNTIYF
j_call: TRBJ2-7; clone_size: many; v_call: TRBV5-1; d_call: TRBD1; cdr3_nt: TGCGCCAGCACCAAAGGACAGGGGTACTACGAGCAGTACTTC; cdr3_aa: CASTKGQGYYEQYF
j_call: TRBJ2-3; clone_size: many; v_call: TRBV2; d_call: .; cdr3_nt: TGTGCCAGCCGGGTCCTACTCACAGATACGCAGTATTTT; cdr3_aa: CASRVLLTDTQYF
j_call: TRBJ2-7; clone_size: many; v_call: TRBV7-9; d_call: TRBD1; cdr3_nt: TGTGCCAGCAGCTTAGGGGGACAGATCGAGCAGTACTTC; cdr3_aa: CASSLGGQIEQYF
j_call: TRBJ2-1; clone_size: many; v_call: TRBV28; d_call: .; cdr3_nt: TGTGCCAGCATATCGCGGCTACGCTCCTACAATGAGCAGTTCTTC; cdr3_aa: CASISRLRSYNEQFF
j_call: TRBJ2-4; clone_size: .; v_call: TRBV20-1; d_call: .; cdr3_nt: TGCAGTGCTAGAGATTCCTTAGCCAAAAACATTCAGTACTTC; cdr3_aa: CSARDSLAKNIQYF
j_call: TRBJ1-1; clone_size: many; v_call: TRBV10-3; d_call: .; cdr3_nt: TGTGCCATCAGTGACCTCGCCCAGGGAATGAACACTGAAGCTTTCTTT; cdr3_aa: CAISDLAQGMNTEAFF
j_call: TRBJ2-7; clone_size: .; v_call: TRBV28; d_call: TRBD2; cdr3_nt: TGTGCCAGCGATACGGGGGGGCTAGCGGGAGGGGGATACGAGCAGTACTTC; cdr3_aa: CASDTGGLAGGGYEQYF
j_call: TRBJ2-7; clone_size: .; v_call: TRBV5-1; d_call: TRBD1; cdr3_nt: TGCGCCAGCAGCTTGGTACTTCCCGGACAGGGCTACGAGCAGTACTTC; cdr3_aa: CASSLVLPGQGYEQYF
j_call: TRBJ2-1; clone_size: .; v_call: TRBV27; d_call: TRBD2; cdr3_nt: TGTGCCAGCAGTTTAATAGCGGGCCAATGGTACAATGAGCAGTTCTTC; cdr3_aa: CASSLIAGQWYNEQFF
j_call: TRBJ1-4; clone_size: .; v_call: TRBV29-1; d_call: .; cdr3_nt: TGCAGCGTTCAAGGGACCAAAGCGGGAAAACTGTTTTTT; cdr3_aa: CSVQGTKAGKLFF
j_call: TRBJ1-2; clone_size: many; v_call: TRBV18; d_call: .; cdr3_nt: TGTGCCAGCTCCGAGGACGGCAACTATGGCTACACCTTC; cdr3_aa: CASSEDGNYGYTF
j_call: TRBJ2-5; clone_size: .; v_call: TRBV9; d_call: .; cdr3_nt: TGTGCCAGCAGCGTAGGAGTGGGAGAGACCCAGTACTTC; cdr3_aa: CASSVGVGETQYF
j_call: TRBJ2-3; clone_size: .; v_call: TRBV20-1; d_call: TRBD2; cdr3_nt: TGCAGTGCTAGAGAGGAGGGAGGGCCGGGTACGCAGTATTTT; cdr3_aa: CSAREEGGPGTQYF
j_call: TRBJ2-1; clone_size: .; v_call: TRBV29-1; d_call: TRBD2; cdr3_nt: TGCAGCGTTGGGGGACTAGCGGGAATCTACAATGAGCAGTTCTTC; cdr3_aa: CSVGGLAGIYNEQFF
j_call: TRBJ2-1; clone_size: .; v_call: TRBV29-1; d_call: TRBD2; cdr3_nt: TGCAGCACAAGTCAGCGGGAGGGCCCTCAGTTCTTC; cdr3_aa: CSTSQREGPQFF
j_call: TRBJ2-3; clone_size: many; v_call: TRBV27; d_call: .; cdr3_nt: TGTGCCAGCAGTTTCTTCGGGAGTGCAGATACGCAGTATTTT; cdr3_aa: CASSFFGSADTQYF